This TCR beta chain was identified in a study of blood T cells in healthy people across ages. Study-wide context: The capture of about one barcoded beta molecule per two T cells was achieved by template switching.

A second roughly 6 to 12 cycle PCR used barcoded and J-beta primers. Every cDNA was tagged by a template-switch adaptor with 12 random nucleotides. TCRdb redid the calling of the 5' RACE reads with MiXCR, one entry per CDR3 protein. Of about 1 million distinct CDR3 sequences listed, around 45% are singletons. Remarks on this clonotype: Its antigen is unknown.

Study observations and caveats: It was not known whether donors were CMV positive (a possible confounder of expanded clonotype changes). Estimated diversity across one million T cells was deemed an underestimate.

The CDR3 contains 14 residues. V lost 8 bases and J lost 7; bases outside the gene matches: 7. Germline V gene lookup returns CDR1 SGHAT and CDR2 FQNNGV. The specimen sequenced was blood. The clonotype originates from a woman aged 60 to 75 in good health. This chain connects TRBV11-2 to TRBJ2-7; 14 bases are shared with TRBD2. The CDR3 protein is CASGTSGSLNEQYF. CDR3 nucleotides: TGTGCCAGCGGGACTAGCGGGAGCCTTAATGAGCAGTACTTC.